A single sample gave rise to the 20 T cell receptor beta chains below, sequenced in a study of blood T cell repertoires in COVID-19. TCRdb's copy holds only in-frame clones and misses some; the assay was immunoSEQ multiplex PCR. The sample gives roughly 200,000 clones, around four fifths of which show up once; about 2.8% is in the top ten. Sequenced input: peripheral blood. The receptor source for this set is a woman of 80 years or more with active or convalescent COVID-19.

This clone was observed once. The chain joins TRBV6-1 to TRBJ2-4, with TRBD1 matching over 9 bases. The CDR3 contains 15 residues. Per germline, CDR1 MNHNS and CDR2 SASEGT. The trim removed 2 bases at V and 7 bases at J, leaving 6 bases unmatched. The CDR3 DNA reads as TGTGCCAGCAGTGAATTAGGAGGGACAGGGAACATTCAGTACTTC. Protein sequence: CASSELGGTGNIQYF.

CDR3 region: CASSAQNTQYF. The DNA for the CDR3 is TGTGCCAGCAGCGCACAAAATACGCAGTATTTT. V is TRBV7-9 and J is TRBJ2-3; no firm D call. This CDR3 contains 11 residues. Trimming stripped 5 bases from V and 7 bases from J, with 7 bases between. Looked up from germline, CDR1 is SEHNR and CDR2 is FQNEAQ (reference sequence). Looking up the rest from reference TRBV7-9 and TRBJ2-3 gives the full variable domain: DTGVSQNPRHKITKRGQNVTFRCDPISEHNRLYWYRQTLGQGPEFLTYFQNEAQLEKSRLLSDRFSAERPKGSFSTLEIQRTEQGDSAMYLCASSAQNTQYFGPGTRLTVL.

The chain recombines TRBV6-2 or TRBV6-3 with TRBJ2-6, with no clear D. Germline CDR1 is MNHEY and CDR2 is SVGEGT. The length of the CDR3 is 16 residues. Trimming removed 1 base from V and 0 bases from J, with 7 bases in between. The chain's CDR3 is CASSYLRFSGANVLTF. The DNA for the CDR3 is TGTGCCAGCAGTTACTTGCGTTTCTCTGGGGCCAACGTCCTGACTTTC.

As to this clone: Distinct nucleotide sequences in the sample also encode this CDR3. The V and J genes are TRBV24-1 and TRBJ1-1; no definite D call. Germline CDR1 and CDR2: KGHDR and SFDVKD. Trimming took off 5 bases at V and 1 base at J, with 4 bases between the two ends. This CDR3 contains 12 residues. CDR3 DNA sequence: TGTGCCACCAGTGGGCCGAACACTGAAGCTTTCTTT. This codes for CATSGPNTEAFF.

This chain joins TRBV10-2 and TRBJ2-1, with 11 positions matching TRBD2. The length of the CDR3 is 15 residues. Trimming cost V 7 bases and J 6 bases; bases outside gene matches: 8. CDR1 and CDR2 (germline): WSHSY, SAAADI. The CDR3 loop is CASIPSSGGRNEQFF. In DNA, the CDR3 is TGCGCCAGCATCCCATCTAGCGGGGGGCGCAATGAGCAGTTCTTC.

The chain carries TRBV6-6 and TRBJ1-1; TRBD1 agrees at 7 bases. V lost 6 bases to trimming and J lost 3 bases; unmatched junction nucleotides: 10. This CDR3 region has 15 residues. The V gene's germline CDR1 is MNHNY and CDR2 SVGAGI (reference sequence). DNA of the CDR3: TGTGCCAGCAGCAACAGCAGGGGGATTCACACTGAAGCTTTCTTT. As protein: CASSNSRGIHTEAFF.

This clone appeared a few times. The chain uses TRBV5-1 and TRBJ1-6; D might be TRBD1 (6 bases). The CDR3 spans 15 residues. Trimming took off 3 bases at V and 7 bases at J, with 14 bases between the two ends. CDR1 and CDR2 (germline): SGHRS, YFSETQ. The CDR3 spells CASSWRQVGNSPLHF. CDR3 DNA: TGCGCCAGCAGCTGGCGACAGGTGGGGAATTCACCCCTCCACTTT.

V and J are TRBV2 and TRBJ2-3; 12 nucleotides match TRBD2. The J segment lost 6 bases and the V segment lost 7 bases, leaving 2 bases of the junction unmatched. The CDR3 sequence is 13 residues long. In germline, CDR1 is SNHLY, CDR2 FYNNEI. The CDR3: CASTGLAGDTQYF. CDR3 in DNA: TGTGCCAGCACTGGACTAGCGGGGGATACGCAGTATTTT.

Only one count was recorded for this clone. The chain recombines TRBV30 with TRBJ1-3, with TRBD1 identical over 11 bases. V gave up 4 bases and J gave up 7 bases; unmatched junction bases: 9. The germline V gene has CDR1 GTSNPN and CDR2 SVGIG (reference sequence). This CDR3 has 15 residues. The CDR3 loop reads CAWTRDRGASNTIYF. CDR3 nucleotides: TGTGCCTGGACTAGGGACAGGGGGGCGAGTAACACCATATATTTT.

This chain uses TRBV28 with TRBJ2-4; the match to TRBD1 covers 10 bases. The CDR3 spans 16 residues. From germline, CDR1 is MDHEN and CDR2 SYDVKM. The V segment lost 5 bases and the J segment 1 base; nucleotides outside the gene matches: 5. CDR3 in amino acids: CASSPLGQGAKNIQYF. The CDR3 bases are TGTGCCAGCAGTCCCCTGGGACAGGGGGCCAAAAACATTCAGTACTTC.

This clone was found once. The chain carries TRBV29-1 and TRBJ2-7, with D possibly matching TRBD1 (6 bases). CDR3 length: 12 amino acids. Per the germline V gene, CDR1 is SQVTM and CDR2 is ANQGSEA. Trimming left V 7 bases short and J 3 bases short, with 13 bases between. This CDR3 reads CSGQGFDYEQYF. CDR3 sequence (DNA): TGCAGCGGGCAGGGGTTCGACTACGAGCAGTACTTC.

The CDR3 is CASRETGGNQPQHF. The CDR3 DNA is TGTGCCAGCAGGGAGACAGGGGGCAATCAGCCCCAGCATTTT. The chain joins TRBV2 to TRBJ1-5; 8 nucleotides match TRBD1. CDR3 length equals 14 residues. J was trimmed by 2 bases and V by 6 bases; bases with no gene match: 3. Looked up from germline, CDR1 is SNHLY and CDR2 is FYNNEI. Looking up the rest from reference TRBV2 and TRBJ1-5 gives the full variable domain: EPEVTQTPSHQVTQMGQEVILRCVPISNHLYFYWYRQILGQKVEFLVSFYNNEISEKSEIFDDQFSVERPDGSNFTLKIRSTKLEDSAMYFCASRETGGNQPQHFGDGTRLSIL.

V and J are TRBV4-3 and TRBJ2-5; 10 bases fit TRBD1. CDR3 length: 15 residues. V lost 3 bases and J lost 5; bases outside the gene matches: 6. Germline lookup yields CDR1 LGHNA and CDR2 YSLEER. The CDR3 reads CASSQGTGVQETQYF. In nucleotides, the CDR3 is TGCGCCAGCAGCCAGGGGACAGGGGTACAGGAGACCCAGTACTTC.

This clone was detected only once. The genes are TRBV19 and TRBJ1-4, with TRBD1 matching over 11 bases. This CDR3 spans 17 amino acids. Germline-derived CDR1 and CDR2 are LNHDA and SQIVND (reference sequence). V shed 0 bases, J shed 5 bases, and the junction held 5 bases outside the gene matches. The CDR3 DNA is TGTGCCAGTAGTATAGACGCGGACAGGGGGCGGAATGAAAAACTGTTTTTT. Translation: CASSIDADRGRNEKLFF.

The V and J genes are TRBV11-2 and TRBJ2-4; tentatively, D is TRBD1 (6 bases). CDR1 and CDR2 from the germline V gene are SGHAT and FQNNGV. The ends were cut back, 5 bases at V and 0 bases at J, with 14 bases in the middle. The CDR3 runs 16 residues. The CDR3 spells CASSPGTQLAKNIQYF. For the CDR3, the DNA is TGTGCCAGCAGCCCCGGGACACAGCTAGCCAAAAACATTCAGTACTTC.

A single count supports this clone. V and J are TRBV30 and TRBJ1-3, with D possibly matching TRBD1 (6 bases). Germline assignment: CDR1 GTSNPN and CDR2 SVGIG (reference sequence). CDR3 length equals 16 residues. With 0 bases removed from V and 1 base from J, the gap between germline ends came to 13 bases. CDR3 DNA sequence: TGTGCCTGGAGTGTACAGGGAGGGGGGTCTGGAAACACCATATATTTT. Translation gives CAWSVQGGGSGNTIYF.

V gene TRBV10-3 combines with J gene TRBJ2-3; D call uncertain. The germline V gene encodes CDR1 ENHRY and CDR2 SYGVKD. The CDR3 loop spans 15 amino acids. V was shortened by 3 bases and J by 3 bases, with 13 bases between the two germline ends. CDR3 in amino acids: CAISDRMMATDTQYF. As DNA, the CDR3 is TGTGCCATCAGTGATCGCATGATGGCTACAGATACGCAGTATTTT.

CDR3 DNA: TGTGCCACCAGTGATCCCTCGAGCTCTGGGGCCAACGTCCTGACTTTC. Amino acids: CATSDPSSSGANVLTF. J is TRBJ2-6 and V is TRBV24-1; D unresolved. V shed 3 bases and J shed 0 bases, with 8 bases lying between them. CDR3 length equals 16 residues. CDR1 and CDR2 from the germline V gene are KGHDR and SFDVKD.

The CDR3 spells CASSLERMLAGALQETQYF. CDR3 nucleotides: TGTGCCAGCAGCTTAGAACGAATGCTAGCGGGGGCCCTCCAAGAGACCCAGTACTTC. V gene TRBV7-8 combines with J gene TRBJ2-5; 10 nucleotides match TRBD2. J lost 1 base, V lost 1 base, and 12 bases had no gene match. Per germline, CDR1 SGHVS and CDR2 FQNEAQ. This CDR3 is built from 19 residues.

This clone was observed a handful of times. The V call is TRBV12-3 or TRBV12-4, the J call TRBJ2-1; no definite D call. There are 12 residues in the CDR3. Trimming took off 5 bases at V and 9 bases at J, with 11 bases between the two ends. The CDR3 reads CASSALAAEQFF. The CDR3 DNA is TGTGCCAGCAGTGCACTCGCCGCTGAGCAGTTCTTC.